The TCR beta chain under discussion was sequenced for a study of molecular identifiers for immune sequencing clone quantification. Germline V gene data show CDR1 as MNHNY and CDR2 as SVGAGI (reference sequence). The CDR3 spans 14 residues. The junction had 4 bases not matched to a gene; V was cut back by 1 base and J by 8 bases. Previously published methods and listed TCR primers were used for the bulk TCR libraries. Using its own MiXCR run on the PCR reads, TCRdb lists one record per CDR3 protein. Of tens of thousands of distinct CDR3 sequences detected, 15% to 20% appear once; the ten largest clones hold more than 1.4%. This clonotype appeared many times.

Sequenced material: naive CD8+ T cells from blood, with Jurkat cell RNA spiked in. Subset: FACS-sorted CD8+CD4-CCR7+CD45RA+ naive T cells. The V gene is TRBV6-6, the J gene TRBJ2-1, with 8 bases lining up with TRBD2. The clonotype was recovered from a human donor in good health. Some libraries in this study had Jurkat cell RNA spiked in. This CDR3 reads CASSYFQLADEQFF. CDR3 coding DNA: TGTGCCAGCAGTTACTTTCAACTAGCGGATGAGCAGTTCTTC.